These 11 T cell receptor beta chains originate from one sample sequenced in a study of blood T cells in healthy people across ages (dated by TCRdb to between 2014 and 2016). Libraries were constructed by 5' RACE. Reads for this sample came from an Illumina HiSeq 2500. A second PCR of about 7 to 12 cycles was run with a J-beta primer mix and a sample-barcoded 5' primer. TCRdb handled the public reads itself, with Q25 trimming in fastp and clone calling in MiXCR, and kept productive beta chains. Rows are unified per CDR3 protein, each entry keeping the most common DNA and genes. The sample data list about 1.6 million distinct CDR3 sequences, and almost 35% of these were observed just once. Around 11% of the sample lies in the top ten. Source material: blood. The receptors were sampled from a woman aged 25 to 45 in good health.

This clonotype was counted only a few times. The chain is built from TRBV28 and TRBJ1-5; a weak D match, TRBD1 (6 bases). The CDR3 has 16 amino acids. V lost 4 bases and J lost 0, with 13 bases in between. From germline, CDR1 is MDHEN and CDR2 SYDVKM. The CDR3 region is CASSSWDTYSNQPQHF. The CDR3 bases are TGTGCCAGCAGTTCCTGGGACACTTATAGCAATCAGCCCCAGCATTTT.

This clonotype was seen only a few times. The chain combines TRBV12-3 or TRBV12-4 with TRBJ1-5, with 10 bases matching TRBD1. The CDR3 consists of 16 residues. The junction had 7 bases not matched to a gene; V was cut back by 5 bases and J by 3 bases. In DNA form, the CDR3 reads TGTGCCAGCAGTCCATCGGGACAGGGGAACAATCAGCCCCAGCATTTT. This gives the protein CASSPSGQGNNQPQHF.

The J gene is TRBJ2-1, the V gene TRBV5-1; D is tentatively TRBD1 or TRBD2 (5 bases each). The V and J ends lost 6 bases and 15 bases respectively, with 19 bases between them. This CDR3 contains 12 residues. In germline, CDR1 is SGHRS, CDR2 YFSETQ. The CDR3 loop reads CASTSGTSYMFF. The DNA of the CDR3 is TGCGCCAGCACCTCCGGGACCTCTTACATGTTCTTC.

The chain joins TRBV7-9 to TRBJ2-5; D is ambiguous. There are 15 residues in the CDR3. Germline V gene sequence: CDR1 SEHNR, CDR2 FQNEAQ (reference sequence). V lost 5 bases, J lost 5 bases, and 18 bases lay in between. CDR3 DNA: TGTGCCAGCAGCCTGGCATTGGGTGGTTACGAGACCCAGTACTTC. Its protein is CASSLALGGYETQYF.

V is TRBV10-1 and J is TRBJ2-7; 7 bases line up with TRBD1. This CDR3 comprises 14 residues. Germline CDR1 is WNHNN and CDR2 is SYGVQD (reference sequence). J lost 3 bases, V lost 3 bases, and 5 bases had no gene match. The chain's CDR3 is CASSEWAGGYEQYF. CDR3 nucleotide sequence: TGCGCCAGCAGTGAATGGGCAGGGGGCTACGAGCAGTACTTC.

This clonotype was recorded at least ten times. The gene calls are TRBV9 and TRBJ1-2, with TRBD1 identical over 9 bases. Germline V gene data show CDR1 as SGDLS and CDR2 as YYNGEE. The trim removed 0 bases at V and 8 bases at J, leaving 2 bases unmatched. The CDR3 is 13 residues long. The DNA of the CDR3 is TGTGCCAGCAGCGTAGAGGACAGGGGCGGCTACACCTTC. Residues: CASSVEDRGGYTF.

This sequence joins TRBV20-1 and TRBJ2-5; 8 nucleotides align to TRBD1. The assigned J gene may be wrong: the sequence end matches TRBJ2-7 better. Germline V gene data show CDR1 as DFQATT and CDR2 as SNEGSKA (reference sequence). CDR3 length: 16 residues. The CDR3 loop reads CSAVTGTGLHSYEQYF. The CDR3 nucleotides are TGCAGTGCAGTAACCGGGACAGGCCTTCACTCCTACGAGCAGTACTTC.

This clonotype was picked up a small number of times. The CDR3 DNA is TGCGCCACCAACAAGGTCCGGGGCTCCTACAATGAGCAGTTCTTC. It codes for CATNKVRGSYNEQFF. J is TRBJ2-1 and V is TRBV5-1; maybe TRBD2 (5 bases). CDR1 and CDR2 from the germline V gene are SGHRS and YFSETQ. There are 15 residues in the CDR3. Trimming shortened V by 9 bases and J by 0 bases, and 16 bases separated the two germline ends.

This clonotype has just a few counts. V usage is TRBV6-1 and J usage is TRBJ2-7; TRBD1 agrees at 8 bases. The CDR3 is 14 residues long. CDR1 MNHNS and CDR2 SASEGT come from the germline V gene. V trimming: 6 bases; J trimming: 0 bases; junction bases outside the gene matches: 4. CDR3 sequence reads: CASRWTGSSYEQYF. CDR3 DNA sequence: TGTGCCAGCAGATGGACAGGGAGCTCCTACGAGCAGTACTTC.

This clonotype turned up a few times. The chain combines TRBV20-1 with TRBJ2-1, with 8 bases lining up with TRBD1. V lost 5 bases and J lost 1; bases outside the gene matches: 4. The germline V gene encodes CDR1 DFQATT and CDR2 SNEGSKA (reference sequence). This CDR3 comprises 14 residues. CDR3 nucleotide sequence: TGCAGTGCTTTGACAGGGGCGTCCTACAATGAGCAGTTCTTC. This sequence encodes CSALTGASYNEQFF.

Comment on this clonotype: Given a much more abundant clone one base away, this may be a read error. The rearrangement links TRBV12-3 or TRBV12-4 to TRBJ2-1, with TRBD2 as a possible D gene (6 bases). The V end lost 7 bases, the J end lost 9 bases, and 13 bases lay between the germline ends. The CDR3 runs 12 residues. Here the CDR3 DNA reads TGTGCCAGCAATCAGGAGGGAGGTGAGCAGTTCTTC. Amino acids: CASNQEGGEQFF.